This T cell receptor beta chain was recovered during a study of blood T cell repertoires in COVID-19. On the study more broadly: PBMCs, B-cell-depleted T cells, or T cells were the source of the cDNA or gDNA that made up the material.

Assay: immunoSEQ multiplex PCR; the TCRdb copy retains only in-frame clones and omits some. This sample has 200,000 to 250,000 clones, with roughly four fifths found just once. The CDR3 totals 15 residues. Trimming stripped 5 bases from V and 1 base from J, with 12 bases between. CDR1 SEHNR and CDR2 FQNEAQ come from the germline V gene (reference sequence). The material sequenced was peripheral blood. The genes are TRBV7-9 and TRBJ1-3; tentatively, D is TRBD1 (6 bases). This sequence was found in a man in his thirties or forties who had recovered from COVID-19. The CDR3 spells CASSPGGTSGNTIYF. The DNA of the CDR3 is TGTGCCAGCAGCCCCGGGGGGACATCTGGAAACACCATATATTTT.